Listed below are T cell receptor beta chains from one sample, sequenced in a study of T cell repertoires in cytomegalovirus infection. These receptors have no known antigen. One entry per CDR3 protein results from TCRdb running MiXCR on the reads. Among around 120,000 distinct CDR3 sequences, roughly a quarter were seen once, and the ten largest hold approximately 35%. The sample comprised PBMCs, sequenced either directly or after in vitro stimulation (not recorded which). The receptors stem from a human donor in good health (CMV status not recorded). Some clones in this sample may be carry-over from other donors' samples. Each CDR3 is given with its conserved first and last residue.

V gene,CDR3 protein
TRBV7-2,CASSPGVLRNTGELFF
TRBV7-8,CASSLARIPDEQFF
TRBV7-2,CASSLVAGVEETQYF
TRBV20-1,CSARSPGRSYNEQFF
TRBV4-3,CASSSGSGTDTQYF
TRBV4-1,CASSQEEVGQRWGRTEAFF
TRBV2,CASRLDSHNEKLFF
TRBV7-2,CASELSGSEQYF
TRBV7-2,CASSPGPDTDTQYF
TRBV20-1,CSAHPARGANSPLHF
TRBV9,CASSVGGAALSYNEQFF
TRBV6-2/TRBV6-3,CASSSPLTDTQYF
TRBV11-2,CASTHGGSSYNEQFF
TRBV25-1,CASQTSMNTEAFF
TRBV19,CASSITGPLQPQHF
TRBV7-8,CASSLKASGGYGYTF
TRBV7-9,CASSPSSGPRQYF
TRBV11-2,CASSPRRDTFTDTQYF
TRBV20-1,CSASKAGGANTGELFF
TRBV28,CASSLWAQTSDTDTQYF
TRBV4-1,CASSQDRGRARNTEAFF
TRBV28,CASSLFASGRALETQYF
TRBV19,CASSIRGAEQFF
TRBV5-1,CASSLSVYTDTQYF
TRBV7-6,CASSMGQSYSNTEAFF
TRBV9,CASSGGAGDEQFF
TRBV4-2,CASSSTGPPATEAFF
TRBV30,CAWSVYSLATGELFF
TRBV4-1,CASSHRLTDTEAFF
TRBV7-9,CASSLERPSDNEQFF
TRBV4-3,CASTQTQGSDEQFF
TRBV27,CASRTTSASYNEQFF
TRBV29-1,CSVEDRSGNYGYTF
TRBV10-3,CAIRPGQGLDSPLHF
TRBV12-3/TRBV12-4,CASRGLASNEQFF
TRBV28,CACSFATRGDTQYF
TRBV20-1,CSASGRAYEQYF
TRBV7-2,CASSLGGTDTQYF
TRBV6-6,CASSARTGGRDEQFF
TRBV10-1,CASSAYRDNTGELFF
TRBV11-2,CASSLDGEGANTDTQYF
TRBV12-3/TRBV12-4,CASSSGEAGKQFF
TRBV27,CASSLVGSGTEAFF
TRBV18,CASSPTGQETQYF
TRBV7-6,CASSLGPTDTQYF
TRBV2,CASSPGTGLTLGNQPQHF
TRBV5-5,CASSFGLADTGELFF
TRBV5-4,CASSLVASGELFF
TRBV24-1,CATSVGYRTQQFF
TRBV27,CATRTGVNGYTF
TRBV6-6,CASSFPGQRQYF
TRBV5-6,CASSFSTVGYTF